What follows are 28 T cell receptor beta chains derived from one specimen sequenced in a study of shared clonotypes between healthy human individuals. Sequencing was performed with immunoSEQ multiplex PCR; in TCRdb, only in-frame clones are kept and a portion is missing. The table has about 1.1 million clones, approximately 75% seen once. The sample taken for sequencing was memory CD4+ T cells from PBMCs. Subset here: CD45RA-negative fraction. The source of these receptors is a young man in good health. Some clones in this sample may be carry-over from other donors' samples.

The chain recombines TRBV2 with TRBJ2-7; 10 bases line up with TRBD1. In germline, CDR1 is SNHLY, CDR2 FYNNEI. J was trimmed by 1 base and V by 5 bases; bases with no gene match: 2. The CDR3 length is 14 residues. The CDR3 reads CASSWDRGSYEQYF. CDR3 coding DNA: TGTGCCAGCAGTTGGGACAGGGGTTCCTACGAGCAGTACTTC.

This clone showed up just a few times. The rearrangement links TRBV7-6 to TRBJ2-3, with TRBD2 as a possible D gene (6 bases). In germline, CDR1 is SGHVS, CDR2 FNYEAQ. The CDR3 loop spans 16 amino acids. V was pared by 1 base and J by 2 bases, with 13 bases between. The CDR3 protein is CASSLEVGSNTDTQYF. The CDR3 DNA reads TGTGCCAGCAGCTTAGAGGTCGGGAGCAACACAGATACGCAGTATTTT.

V usage is TRBV13 and J usage is TRBJ2-6, with D unclear. The germline gives CDR1 PRHDT, CDR2 FYEKMQ (reference sequence). This CDR3 contains 15 residues. The V end was cut by 4 bases, the J end by 0 bases, with 7 bases between. The CDR3 DNA reads as TGTGCCAGCAGCTGGGCCGACTCTGGGGCCAACGTCCTGACTTTC. This sequence encodes CASSWADSGANVLTF.

This clone was observed many times. In the same sample, other DNA sequences code for this CDR3. This sequence joins TRBV28 and TRBJ1-5; unclear D gene. V was pared by 3 bases and J by 9 bases, with 9 bases between. The CDR3 extends over 12 amino acids. Germline V lookup: CDR1 MDHEN, CDR2 SYDVKM. The CDR3 sequence: CASSFSLGPQHF. The CDR3 DNA is TGTGCCAGCAGTTTTTCTCTAGGGCCCCAGCATTTT.

Notes on this clone: The same CDR3 also results from other DNA sequences found in this sample. The chain carries TRBV5-1 and TRBJ2-7, with 10 bases that match TRBD1. CDR3 length equals 14 residues. V shed 0 bases, J shed 7 bases, and the junction held 4 bases outside the gene matches. CDR1 and CDR2 from the germline V gene are SGHRS and YFSETQ. The CDR3 bases are TGCGCCAGCAGCTTGGGACAGGGGGCTCATGAGCAGTACTTC. Its protein product is CASSLGQGAHEQYF.

This clone was detected a few times. The chain is built from TRBV10-1 and TRBJ2-3; 9 nucleotides line up with TRBD2. There are 16 residues in the CDR3. J lost 4 bases, V lost 5 bases, and 10 bases had no gene match. Germline CDR1 and CDR2: WNHNN and SYGVQD (reference sequence). The CDR3 spells CASSPWTSATADTQYF. CDR3 sequence (DNA): TGCGCCAGCAGTCCCTGGACTAGCGCCACTGCAGATACGCAGTATTTT.

The gene calls are TRBV6-1 and TRBJ1-1; D ambiguous. V lost 6 bases, J lost 1 base, and 12 bases lay in between. The CDR3 has 14 residues. The germline V gene has CDR1 MNHNS and CDR2 SASEGT. In nucleotides, the CDR3 is TGTGCCAGCAGCGGGTACCAGAAGAACACTGAAGCTTTCTTT. Protein: CASSGYQKNTEAFF.

CDR3 sequence reads: CASSPRTGPQETQYF. The CDR3 coding sequence is TGCGCCAGCAGCCCGAGGACAGGCCCACAAGAGACCCAGTACTTC. The chain couples TRBV5-1 to TRBJ2-5; 7 bases are a match to TRBD1. The germline CDR1 and CDR2 sequences are SGHRS and YFSETQ. CDR3 length: 15 residues. V dropped 4 bases and J dropped 2; count of bases not matched to a gene: 8.

V and J are TRBV6-1 and TRBJ2-1; 7 nucleotides line up with TRBD2. CDR1 MNHNS and CDR2 SASEGT come from the germline V gene. The junction had 7 bases not matched to a gene; V was cut back by 1 base and J by 7 bases. The CDR3 has 15 residues. DNA for the CDR3: TGTGCCAGCAGTGAAGAGTGGCTAGCGGAGAATGAGCAGTTCTTC. Translating it yields CASSEEWLAENEQFF.

This clone was picked up a small number of times. The chain links TRBV18 to TRBJ2-7, with 14 bases identical to TRBD2. The ends lost 2 bases at V and 5 bases at J; junction bases unmatched: 2. CDR1 is KGHSH and CDR2 is LQKENI in the germline V gene. The CDR3 totals 15 residues. The DNA for the CDR3 is TGTGCCAGCTCACCATTGGGACTAGCGGGAGACGAGCAGTACTTC. This encodes CASSPLGLAGDEQYF.

The gene calls are TRBV19 and TRBJ1-2; tentatively, D is TRBD1 (6 bases). Per the germline V gene, CDR1 is LNHDA and CDR2 is SQIVND (reference sequence). V lost 5 bases, J lost 13 bases, and 20 bases lay in between. The CDR3 sequence is 13 residues long. CDR3 nucleotides: TGTGCCAGTAGTCCGGTCAGGGGACTGTCGATCACCTTC. It yields the protein CASSPVRGLSITF.

J is TRBJ2-2 and V is TRBV9; 8 bases align to TRBD2. J was trimmed by 7 bases and V by 4 bases; bases with no gene match: 12. This CDR3 is 16 amino acids long. Germline V gene lookup returns CDR1 SGDLS and CDR2 YYNGEE. The CDR3 spells CASSYSGRGRDGELFF. Here the CDR3 DNA reads TGTGCCAGCAGCTATTCCGGGAGGGGCCGGGACGGGGAGCTGTTTTTT.

The gene calls are TRBV28 and TRBJ1-1; TRBD1 agrees at 7 bases. The germline V gene has CDR1 MDHEN and CDR2 SYDVKM. This CDR3 region has 14 residues. With 5 bases clipped from V and 1 base from J, the junction kept 4 bases outside the gene matches. The CDR3 coding sequence is TGTGCCAGCAGTCCTGGGACAGAGAACACTGAAGCTTTCTTT. Amino acids: CASSPGTENTEAFF.

This clone has ten or more counts. Other DNA sequences of this sample code for an identical CDR3. The chain employs TRBV25-1 and TRBJ1-1, with TRBD1 as a possible D gene (6 bases). V gave up 9 bases and J gave up 1 base, with 18 bases separating them. Germline CDR1 is MGHDK and CDR2 is SYGVNS. The CDR3 loop spans 15 amino acids. CDR3 nucleotide sequence: TGTGCCAGTGTCCCTGGGGGCGCGGGGAACACTGAAGCTTTCTTT. Its protein product is CASVPGGAGNTEAFF.

V and J are TRBV19 and TRBJ1-5, with no clear D. Trimming removed 0 bases at V and 11 bases at J, with 11 bases between. The germline CDR1 and CDR2 sequences are LNHDA and SQIVND (reference sequence). The CDR3 is made up of 13 amino acids. The CDR3 bases are TGTGCCAGTAGTATAGATCATGAGGGTGCCCAGCATTTT. This sequence encodes CASSIDHEGAQHF. Together with reference TRBV19 and TRBJ1-5, the CDR3 gives the full variable domain: DGGITQSPKYLFRKEGQNVTLSCEQNLNHDAMYWYRQDPGQGLRLIYYSQIVNDFQKGDIAEGYSVSREKKESFPLTVTSAQKNPTAFYLCASSIDHEGAQHFGDGTRLSIL.

The rearrangement uses TRBV27 and TRBJ2-5; the D call may be TRBD1 or TRBD2 (5 bases each). CDR1 MNHEY and CDR2 SMNVEV come from the germline V gene (reference sequence). V was trimmed by 2 bases and J by 2 bases, leaving 9 bases between them. This CDR3 has 14 amino acids. This CDR3 is CASSLPGPQETQYF. CDR3 coding DNA: TGTGCCAGCAGTTTACCGGGACCTCAAGAGACCCAGTACTTC.

The chain has TRBV10-3 and TRBJ2-3; 10 positions agree with TRBD2. CDR3 length: 16 amino acids. CDR1 and CDR2 (germline): ENHRY, SYGVKD. The V gene end was trimmed by 2 bases and the J gene end by 4 bases; junction bases not matched to a gene: 6. The CDR3 here is CAISEPAGGLPDTQYF. CDR3 DNA: TGTGCCATCAGTGAGCCAGCGGGAGGGCTACCAGATACGCAGTATTTT.

The genes are TRBV5-1 and TRBJ2-5; a possible D gene is TRBD2 (5 bases). Germline CDR1 SGHRS, CDR2 YFSETQ. There are 14 residues in the CDR3. Trimming pared 6 bases from V and 5 bases from J, leaving 17 bases between. The CDR3 bases are TGCGCCAGCACACAAACGGGGTCGGTTGAGACCCAGTACTTC. Its protein product is CASTQTGSVETQYF.

The chain has TRBV12-5 and TRBJ1-5; a possible D gene is TRBD1 (5 bases). The CDR3 contains 13 residues. V lost 4 bases, J lost 15 bases, and 19 bases lay in between. Germline V gene sequence: CDR1 LGHNT, CDR2 FRNRAP. This chain's CDR3 is CASGSSGDPTPHF. The CDR3 DNA reads as TGTGCTAGTGGTTCCTCCGGGGACCCTACTCCGCATTTT.

V usage is TRBV4-3 and J usage is TRBJ2-6; D call uncertain. Trimming pared 1 base from V and 4 bases from J, leaving 8 bases between. Looked up from germline, CDR1 is LGHNA and CDR2 is YSLEER. The CDR3 loop spans 15 amino acids. CDR3 coding DNA: TGCGCCAGCAGCCAAGCCCCTGCCGGGGCCAACGTCCTGACTTTC. Amino acids: CASSQAPAGANVLTF.

This clone was recorded once. The gene calls are TRBV21-1 and TRBJ1-2. TRBV21-1 constitutes a pseudogene. This CDR3 region has 15 residues. The CDR3 here is CASSKVPRGSYGYTF. CDR3 DNA sequence: TGTGCCAGCAGCAAAGTGCCCCGGGGGTCCTATGGCTACACCTTC.

The chain uses TRBV2 and TRBJ2-5; D is unresolved. The ends were cut back, 5 bases at V and 7 bases at J, with 14 bases in the middle. Germline values: CDR1 SNHLY, CDR2 FYNNEI. The length of the CDR3 is 13 residues. This CDR3 is CASSPGPVGTQYF. The CDR3 DNA is TGTGCCAGCAGTCCCGGACCCGTGGGGACCCAGTACTTC.

The chain uses TRBV27 and TRBJ2-2, with D tentatively TRBD1 (5 bases). Trimming removed 3 bases from V and 2 bases from J, with 7 bases in between. CDR1 MNHEY and CDR2 SMNVEV come from the germline V gene (reference sequence). This CDR3 is built from 14 residues. CDR3 in amino acids: CASSFQGNTGELFF. The CDR3 region has the DNA TGTGCCAGCAGTTTTCAGGGAAACACCGGGGAGCTGTTTTTT.

As to this clone: A read error is possible here, since a much larger clone lies one base away. The chain is built from TRBV7-8 and TRBJ1-5; D might be TRBD1 (6 bases). The germline CDR1 and CDR2 sequences are SGHVS and FQNEAQ. Trimming cost V 5 bases and J 4 bases, with 9 bases left between them. This CDR3 has 13 amino acids. The CDR3 reads CASSRDTNQPQHF. CDR3 DNA: TGTGCCAGCAGCCGGGACACAAATCAGCCCCAGCATTTT.

Note on this clone: This specimen includes other DNA sequences encoding the same CDR3. As DNA, the CDR3 is TGTGCCAGCAGTTTAGGGTACCAAGAGACCCAGTACTTC. Its translation is CASSLGYQETQYF. The chain employs TRBV28 and TRBJ2-5; D gene ambiguous. The V gene's germline CDR1 is MDHEN and CDR2 SYDVKM. Deletions cut 2 bases from V and 0 bases from J, with 4 bases between. The CDR3 runs to 13 residues. The entire variable domain, with the rest obtained from reference TRBV28 and TRBJ2-5, is as follows: DVKVTQSSRYLVKRTGEKVFLECVQDMDHENMFWYRQDPGLGLRLIYFSYDVKMKEKGDIPEGYSVSREKKERFSLILESASTNQTSMYLCASSLGYQETQYFGPGTRLLVL.

The sample holds a few counts of this clone. V usage is TRBV20-1 and J usage is TRBJ2-1; 8 bases agree with TRBD2. The V and J ends lost 6 bases and 13 bases, in that order; junction bases with no gene match: 8. The CDR3 spans 11 residues. CDR1 and CDR2 (germline): DFQATT, SNEGSKA (reference sequence). CDR3 residues: CSATEREYQFF. CDR3 sequence (DNA): TGCAGTGCCACCGAGCGGGAGTACCAGTTCTTC.

This clone occurred once. V gene TRBV30 combines with J gene TRBJ2-1, with 8 positions matching TRBD2. CDR1 and CDR2 from the germline V gene are GTSNPN and SVGIG (reference sequence). V shed 1 base, J shed 8 bases, and the junction held 1 base outside the gene matches. The CDR3 contains 12 residues. CDR3 sequence: CAWSETSDEQFF. DNA for the CDR3: TGTGCCTGGAGTGAGACTAGCGATGAGCAGTTCTTC.

Here the CDR3 reads CASGLSSGTSGPYEQYF. The CDR3 DNA follows: TGTGCTAGTGGTTTGTCCTCGGGGACTAGCGGACCCTACGAGCAGTACTTC. The gene calls are TRBV12-5 and TRBJ2-7, with TRBD2 matching over 11 bases. Per the germline V gene, CDR1 is LGHNT and CDR2 is FRNRAP. V dropped 2 bases and J dropped 2; count of bases not matched to a gene: 8. The CDR3 contains 17 residues.